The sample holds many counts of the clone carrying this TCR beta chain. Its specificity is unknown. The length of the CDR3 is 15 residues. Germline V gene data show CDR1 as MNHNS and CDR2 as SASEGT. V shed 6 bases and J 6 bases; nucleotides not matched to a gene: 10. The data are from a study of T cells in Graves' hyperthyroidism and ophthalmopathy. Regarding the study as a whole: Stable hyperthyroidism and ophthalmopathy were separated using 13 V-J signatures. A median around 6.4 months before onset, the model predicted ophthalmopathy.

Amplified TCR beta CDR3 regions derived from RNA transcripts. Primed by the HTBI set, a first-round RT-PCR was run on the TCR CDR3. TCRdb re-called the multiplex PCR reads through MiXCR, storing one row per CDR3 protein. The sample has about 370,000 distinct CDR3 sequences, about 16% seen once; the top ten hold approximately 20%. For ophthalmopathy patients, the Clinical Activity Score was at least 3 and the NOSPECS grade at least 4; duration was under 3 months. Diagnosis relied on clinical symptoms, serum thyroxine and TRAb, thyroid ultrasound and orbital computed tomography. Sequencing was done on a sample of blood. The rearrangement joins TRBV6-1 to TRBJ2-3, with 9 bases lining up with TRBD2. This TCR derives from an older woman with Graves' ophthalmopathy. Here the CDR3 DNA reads TGTGCCAGCAGCGCTCAAGCGGGAGGAGGTGATACGCAGTATTTT. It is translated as CASSAQAGGGDTQYF.